This TCR beta chain was retrieved from a study of tumor-infiltrating lymphocytes in primary liver carcinoma. Regarding the study as a whole: With p = 0.039, the top-250-clone fraction in tumors significantly exceeded that in blood.

With a constant-region primer, TCR beta cDNA was made from approximately 520 ng of total RNA. Researchers made the TCR beta libraries by running three nested multiplex PCR rounds with slightly modified ARM-PCR. TRBV1-TRBV30 forward primers paired with a C-beta reverse primer were used in the first two PCR rounds, which ran roughly 9 cycles each. In TCRdb, the multiplex PCR reads were re-called with MiXCR into one record per CDR3 protein. The sample shows approximately 110,000 distinct CDR3 sequences, around two thirds of them seen only once. Comment on this clonotype: Antigen unknown. The junction shows a germline mismatch at one end, possibly a read error.

Total RNA and DNA came together from around 20-30 mg of bulk tissue without cell sorting. Through surgical resection, the patients' primary liver carcinoma was treated. The CDR3 loop spans 15 amino acids. CDR1 is SGHAT, CDR2 FQNNGV, per germline. The sequenced sample consisted of liver tumor tissue from sampling region 1. Stated subset: tumor region T1, superior pole. The receptor was derived from a woman aged 60-75 years with primary liver carcinoma and hepatitis B virus infection. The chain is built from TRBV11-2 and TRBJ2-2, with no clear D. CDR3 sequence reads: CASCFCKGATGELFF. The CDR3 DNA is TGTGCCAGCTGCTTCTGCAAGGGCGCCACCGGGGAGCTGTTTTTT.